The 18 T cell receptor beta chains below come from one sample, sequenced in a study of blood T cell repertoires in COVID-19 (dated by TCRdb to 2018 to 2021). Receptor amplification or capture employed the immunoSEQ multiplex PCR assay. Entries here come from immuneACCESS through TCRdb and include only in-frame sequences with V and J called. Some clones fail to appear in such tables; in the studies checked, an unresolved V gene covers under half of the shortfall, and the cause of the remainder is unknown. This sample comprises about 160,000 clones, about 85% of them detected only once. Together, the top ten hold about 3% of the sample. Sequenced material: peripheral blood. Receptor source: a human donor with acute or convalescent COVID-19. The donor label of this sample is uncertain.

This rearrangement joins TRBV28 to TRBJ1-3, with TRBD1 as a possible D gene (5 bases). In germline, CDR1 is MDHEN, CDR2 SYDVKM. The CDR3 has 13 amino acids. V lost 2 bases, J lost 8 bases, and 10 bases lay in between. Here the CDR3 DNA reads TGTGCCAGCAGTTTACGAACAGGAGACACCATATATTTT. Protein: CASSLRTGDTIYF.

The rearrangement uses TRBV3-1 (or the pseudogene TRBV3-2) and TRBJ1-2, with D unresolved. The CDR3 covers 16 residues. The V end was cut by 2 bases, the J end by 4 bases, with 17 bases between. CDR1 LGHDT and CDR2 YNNKEL come from the germline V gene (reference sequence). The CDR3 DNA is TGTGCCAGCAGCCAATTGACCATCCTCCGGGGCTATGGCTACACCTTC. Translating it yields CASSQLTILRGYGYTF.

This rearrangement joins TRBV19 to TRBJ2-5, with 7 bases lining up with TRBD2. CDR1 is LNHDA, CDR2 SQIVND, per germline (reference sequence). This CDR3 is built from 14 residues. V lost 5 bases and J lost 1; bases outside the gene matches: 4. This chain's CDR3 is CASSVSGGQETQYF. The CDR3 DNA is TGTGCCAGTAGTGTATCGGGGGGCCAAGAGACCCAGTACTTC.

The V and J genes are TRBV7-2 and TRBJ2-4; TRBD2 agrees at 7 bases. CDR1 and CDR2 from the germline V gene are SGHTA and FQGNSA. The CDR3 extends over 16 amino acids. The ends lost 1 base at V and 3 bases at J; junction bases unmatched: 6. CDR3 sequence (DNA): TGTGCCAGCAGCTTAGAGACGGGGGGATACAAAAACATTCAGTACTTC. Translating it yields CASSLETGGYKNIQYF.

The chain recombines TRBV11-3 with TRBJ1-1, with a weak D call TRBD1 (5 bases). Trimming cost V 5 bases and J 1 base, with 5 bases left between them. CDR1 and CDR2 from the germline V gene are SGHNT and YENEEA. The CDR3 is 12 amino acids. The CDR3: CASSGQNTEAFF. The CDR3 nucleotides are TGTGCCAGCAGCGGACAGAACACTGAAGCTTTCTTT.

The chain recombines TRBV18 with TRBJ1-2; D may be TRBD1 (5 bases). V was cut by 2 bases and J by 0 bases, with 16 bases left in between. Germline-derived CDR1 and CDR2 are KGHSH and LQKENI. CDR3 length equals 17 residues. CDR3 in amino acids: CASSPEKARGTNYGYTF. CDR3 coding DNA: TGTGCCAGCTCACCAGAAAAGGCTAGGGGCACTAACTATGGCTACACCTTC.

The V and J genes are TRBV4-3 and TRBJ2-1, with a weak D call TRBD2 (5 bases). V lost 6 bases, J lost 8 bases, and 26 bases lay in between. Per the germline V gene, CDR1 is LGHNA and CDR2 is YSLEER. This CDR3 has 17 residues. The CDR3 region has the DNA TGCGCCAGCAGTCCAGGAGGACCTGGAACTAGTCGGCATGAGCAGTTCTTC. As protein: CASSPGGPGTSRHEQFF.

The gene calls are TRBV27 and TRBJ2-4; no definite D call. This CDR3 contains 13 residues. Germline V gene lookup returns CDR1 MNHEY and CDR2 SMNVEV (reference sequence). Trimming removed 6 bases from V and 0 bases from J, with 6 bases in between. The CDR3 reads CASRSLAKNIQYF. CDR3 coding DNA: TGTGCCAGCAGGTCTTTAGCCAAAAACATTCAGTACTTC.

This chain connects TRBV5-1 to TRBJ1-5; D possibly corresponds to TRBD1 (6 bases). The germline V gene encodes CDR1 SGHRS and CDR2 YFSETQ. V dropped 0 bases and J dropped 4 bases, with 11 bases sitting between them. CDR3 size: 15 residues. CDR3 sequence reads: CASSLEGGWNQPQHF. The CDR3 nucleotides are TGCGCCAGCAGCTTGGAGGGGGGGTGGAATCAGCCCCAGCATTTT.

The genes are TRBV10-1 and TRBJ1-1, with 7 bases identical to TRBD1. CDR3 length: 18 amino acids. Per germline, CDR1 WNHNN and CDR2 SYGVQD (reference sequence). Germline trimming cut 2 bases from V and 4 bases from J; bases unmatched to any gene: 16. As DNA, the CDR3 is TGCGCCAGCAGTGAGACCGGTGAGGCTAGGGGGCTGGGCACTGAAGCTTTCTTT. This gives the protein CASSETGEARGLGTEAFF.

V is TRBV19 and J is TRBJ1-5; maybe TRBD1 (6 bases). Germline CDR1 reads LNHDA; CDR2 reads SQIVND (reference sequence). Trimming removed 7 bases at V and 3 bases at J, with 13 bases between. The CDR3 length is 14 residues. This CDR3 is CASTDGQLNQPQHF. DNA for the CDR3: TGTGCCAGTACCGATGGACAGCTCAATCAGCCCCAGCATTTT. Full variable domain (outside the CDR3, taken from reference TRBV19 and TRBJ1-5): DGGITQSPKYLFRKEGQNVTLSCEQNLNHDAMYWYRQDPGQGLRLIYYSQIVNDFQKGDIAEGYSVSREKKESFPLTVTSAQKNPTAFYLCASTDGQLNQPQHFGDGTRLSIL.

The chain is built from TRBV6-5 and TRBJ2-7, with 7 nucleotides matching TRBD1. J lost 0 bases, V lost 5 bases, and 7 bases had no gene match. The CDR3 consists of 15 residues. CDR1 and CDR2 (germline): MNHEY, SVGAGI. The CDR3, as DNA: TGTGCCAGCAGTCCTAGACAGGGCCCCTCCTACGAGCAGTACTTC. Residues: CASSPRQGPSYEQYF.

This clone was seen once. The chain carries TRBV7-2 and TRBJ1-3; 9 positions match TRBD1. This CDR3 comprises 16 residues. Trimming cost V 1 base and J 4 bases; bases outside gene matches: 5. Germline V gives CDR1 SGHTA, CDR2 FQGNSA. The CDR3 reads CASSLVLQGAGNTIYF. CDR3 coding DNA: TGTGCCAGCAGCTTAGTGTTACAGGGGGCCGGAAACACCATATATTTT.

In this sample, this clone turned up once. V is TRBV7-6 and J is TRBJ1-1; D not resolved. Trimming removed 5 bases from V and 2 bases from J, with 12 bases in between. CDR1 SGHVS and CDR2 FNYEAQ come from the germline V gene. This CDR3 has 14 amino acids. The CDR3 loop is CASSLANLNTEAFF. CDR3 DNA: TGTGCCAGCAGCCTCGCGAACCTAAACACTGAAGCTTTCTTT.

This chain uses TRBV27 with TRBJ1-2; 9 nucleotides agree with TRBD1. The CDR3 runs 15 residues. The trim removed 5 bases at V and 0 bases at J, leaving 4 bases unmatched. From germline, CDR1 is MNHEY and CDR2 SMNVEV (reference sequence). DNA of the CDR3: TGTGCCAGCAGTCCTTGGACAGGGGCTAACTATGGCTACACCTTC. Its translation: CASSPWTGANYGYTF.

V and J are TRBV11-3 and TRBJ1-1; D not certain. The CDR3 is 16 residues long. V was cut by 5 bases and J by 1 base, with 17 bases left in between. Germline assignment: CDR1 SGHNT and CDR2 YENEEA. The CDR3 reads CASSPAWAISNTEAFF. For the CDR3, the DNA is TGTGCCAGCAGCCCGGCCTGGGCAATATCGAACACTGAAGCTTTCTTT.

The rearrangement joins TRBV5-1 to TRBJ2-1; unclear D gene. The CDR3 consists of 13 residues. Germline lookup yields CDR1 SGHRS and CDR2 YFSETQ. Trimming stripped 7 bases from V and 3 bases from J, with 11 bases between. The CDR3 spells CASPFCVYNEQFF. In nucleotides, the CDR3 is TGCGCCAGCCCGTTCTGCGTCTACAATGAGCAGTTCTTC.

The rearrangement joins TRBV5-1 to TRBJ1-1; possibly TRBD1 for D (5 bases). This CDR3 is 13 amino acids long. CDR1 is SGHRS, CDR2 YFSETQ, per germline. The V end was cut by 4 bases, the J end by 5 bases, with 12 bases between. CDR3 nucleotides: TGCGCCAGCAGCCAAAAGGGGTCAACTGAAGCTTTCTTT. It is translated as CASSQKGSTEAFF.